The 14 T cell receptor beta chains below were found in one sample sequenced in a study of regulatory T cells in long-lasting Graves disease. Time point in this sample: newly diagnosed GD, antithyroid drugs for less than 3 months. From RNA extracted from PBMCs, the TCR library was made. Libraries of TCR beta came from iRepertoire HTBI primers plus Arm-PCR of CDR3 regions. In TCRdb, the multiplex PCR reads were re-called with MiXCR into one record per CDR3 protein. The table lists hundreds of thousands of distinct CDR3 sequences, 15% of them singletons. The data were also submitted as part of a second study, on T cells in Graves' hyperthyroidism and ophthalmopathy.

This specimen consisted of peripheral blood mononuclear cells (PBMCs), obtained at new diagnosis, from a patient treated with antithyroid drugs. These receptors originate from a woman in her thirties or forties with Graves disease.

This clonotype has a count of ten or more. The chain recombines TRBV24-1 with TRBJ1-2; the D gene is possibly TRBD1 (6 bases). The germline CDR1 and CDR2 sequences are KGHDR and SFDVKD. Trimming removed 6 bases at V and 5 bases at J, with 15 bases between. This CDR3 spans 14 amino acids. The CDR3 DNA is TGTGCCACCAGTACCTCCGGGGGGGCTTATGGCTACACCTTC. This translates into CATSTSGGAYGYTF.

The rearrangement links TRBV28 to TRBJ2-3, with unresolved D. With 5 bases removed from V and 6 bases from J, the gap between germline ends came to 6 bases. The CDR3 loop spans 11 amino acids. Germline V gene sequence: CDR1 MDHEN, CDR2 SYDVKM. DNA of the CDR3: TGTGCCAGCAGTGTCAGGGATACGCAGTATTTT. Encoded protein: CASSVRDTQYF.

This clonotype showed up many times. V gene TRBV20-1 combines with J gene TRBJ1-1; 7 bases map to TRBD1. This CDR3 comprises 14 residues. Germline CDR1 is DFQATT and CDR2 is SNEGSKA (reference sequence). V shed 3 bases and J 4 bases; nucleotides not matched to a gene: 8. The CDR3 sequence: CSARVQGGSTEAFF. CDR3 in DNA: TGCAGTGCTAGGGTCCAGGGGGGATCCACTGAAGCTTTCTTT.

This clonotype was found a few times. A much larger clone is a single base away; this may be a read error. The chain employs TRBV5-1 and TRBJ2-3; 7 bases match TRBD1. The length of the CDR3 is 13 residues. Germline-derived CDR1 and CDR2 are SGHRS and YFSETQ. The CDR3 protein is CASSLAQGDTRYF. In DNA, the CDR3 is TGCGCCAGCAGCTTGGCCCAGGGGGATACGCGGTATTTT.

Concerning this clonotype: A far larger clone is off by one base, so a read error is likely. V gene TRBV7-9 combines with J gene TRBJ2-5; D may be TRBD2 (6 bases). From germline, CDR1 is SEHNR and CDR2 FQNEAQ (reference sequence). This CDR3 spans 15 amino acids. The V end lost 4 bases, the J end lost 2 bases, and 14 bases lay between the germline ends. The CDR3 spells CASSSPPGVQETQYF. The CDR3 DNA reads TGTGCCAGCAGCTCTCCCCCGGGGGTTCAAGAGACCCAGTACTTC.

Ten or more counts support this clonotype. V and J are TRBV2 and TRBJ1-1; D not resolved. This CDR3 is built from 14 residues. Germline V gene sequence: CDR1 SNHLY, CDR2 FYNNEI. With 11 bases removed from V and 0 bases from J, the gap between germline ends came to 16 bases. Here the CDR3 reads CAENTEKMNTEAFF. Here the CDR3 DNA reads TGTGCCGAAAATACGGAGAAAATGAACACTGAAGCTTTCTTT.

This clonotype was seen many times. CDR3 region: CASSLTSGQETQYF. DNA for the CDR3: TGTGCCAGCAGTTTGACTAGCGGCCAAGAGACCCAGTACTTC. The rearrangement uses TRBV6-1 and TRBJ2-5; TRBD2 matches at 9 bases. CDR3 length equals 14 residues. The junction had 2 bases not matched to a gene; V was cut back by 5 bases and J by 1 base. Germline V lookup: CDR1 MNHNS, CDR2 SASEGT.

Turning to this clonotype: Possible read error: a much larger clone is one base away. The CDR3 DNA sequence: TGTGCCGGCGCACAGGGGCCAGATACGCAGTATTTT. Translated, it gives CAGAQGPDTQYF. The rearrangement uses TRBV28 and TRBJ2-3, with TRBD1 identical over 7 bases. The CDR3 is made up of 12 amino acids. Trimming cost V 11 bases and J 4 bases; bases outside gene matches: 6. The germline V gene has CDR1 MDHEN and CDR2 SYDVKM.

This clonotype was seen repeatedly, ten times or more. The V and J genes are TRBV7-3 and TRBJ2-7; 10 positions agree with TRBD2. This CDR3 has 21 amino acids. The V and J ends lost 5 bases and 3 bases, in that order; junction bases with no gene match: 25. Germline V CDR1 and CDR2: SGHTA, FQGTGA. In nucleotides, the CDR3 is TGTGCCAGCAGCCCACACCCGCTGGGATCTAGCGGGAGAGAGGCAAGCTACGAGCAGTACTTC. This sequence encodes CASSPHPLGSSGREASYEQYF.

V usage is TRBV25-1 and J usage is TRBJ2-3; 14 nucleotides agree with TRBD2. Germline V gene sequence: CDR1 MGHDK, CDR2 SYGVNS. Trimming took 2 bases from V and 7 from J; bases not matched to a gene: 5. CDR3 length: 16 amino acids. CDR3 loop: CASSEGTSGRGYTQYF. The CDR3 nucleotides read TGTGCCAGCAGTGAAGGGACTAGCGGGAGAGGTTATACGCAGTATTTT.

This clonotype occurred many times. The V and J genes are TRBV30 and TRBJ2-1, with 11 bases matching TRBD2. Germline CDR1 and CDR2: GTSNPN and SVGIG (reference sequence). The length of the CDR3 is 16 residues. V trimming: 0 bases; J trimming: 7 bases; junction bases outside the gene matches: 8. The CDR3 DNA sequence: TGTGCCTGGAGTGTCCTTAGCGGGAGGGCCGGAAATGAGCAGTTCTTC. This codes for CAWSVLSGRAGNEQFF. Looking up the rest from reference TRBV30 and TRBJ2-1 gives the full variable domain: SQTIHQWPATLVQPVGSPLSLECTVEGTSNPNLYWYRQAAGRGLQLLFYSVGIGQISSEVPQNLSASRPQDRQFILSSKKLLLSDSGFYLCAWSVLSGRAGNEQFFGPGTRLTVL.

This clonotype was counted at least ten times. V is TRBV7-2 and J is TRBJ1-2; D is possibly TRBD1 (5 bases). Trimming shortened V by 3 bases and J by 2 bases, and 10 bases separated the two germline ends. CDR1 is SGHTA and CDR2 is FQGNSA in the germline V gene. This CDR3 comprises 14 residues. The CDR3 spells CASSFRDGNYGYTF. Written as DNA, the CDR3 is TGTGCCAGCAGCTTCCGGGACGGGAACTATGGCTACACCTTC.

This clonotype was observed a few times. The chain combines TRBV28 with TRBJ2-1; 8 bases are a match to TRBD1. Looked up from germline, CDR1 is MDHEN and CDR2 is SYDVKM. This CDR3 region has 16 residues. The J segment lost 0 bases and the V segment lost 6 bases, leaving 7 bases of the junction unmatched. CDR3 sequence (DNA): TGTGCCAGCAGACAGGACAGGGCCAGCTCCTACAATGAGCAGTTCTTC. This translates into CASRQDRASSYNEQFF.

In its sample, this clonotype was seen many times. The chain uses TRBV28 and TRBJ2-1, with D possibly TRBD2 on 7 matching bases. Trimming removed 3 bases from V and 8 bases from J, with 26 bases in between. Germline-derived CDR1 and CDR2 are MDHEN and SYDVKM. The length of the CDR3 is 18 residues. For the CDR3, the DNA is TGTGCCAGCAGTTTCCCTAGCGGTGGGGGCAGGGGTTTCGATGAGCAGTTCTTC. It specifies CASSFPSGGGRGFDEQFF.